Below are 9 T cell receptor beta chains sequenced from a single sample in a study of T cell responses to AZD1222 COVID-19 vaccine. Libraries were prepared by immunoSEQ multiplex PCR; TCRdb keeps only in-frame clonotypes and omits some of them. The sample consists of approximately 110,000 clones, roughly 86% of them appearing once. Sequenced material: peripheral blood, taken on day 0 of AZD1222 vaccination. Receptor source: an adult in good health.

V is TRBV6-5 and J is TRBJ1-4; TRBD1 aligns across 9 bases. The germline CDR1 and CDR2 sequences are MNHEY and SVGAGI. CDR3 length: 15 residues. V lost 0 bases and J lost 5; bases outside the gene matches: 1. CDR3 coding DNA: TGTGCCAGCAGTTACTCCGGGACAGGGAATGAAAAACTGTTTTTT. Its translation is CASSYSGTGNEKLFF.

The chain has TRBV5-1 and TRBJ1-4, with 9 bases aligning to TRBD1. The CDR3 loop spans 14 amino acids. Trimming removed 7 bases from V and 5 bases from J; junction bases left unmatched: 6. CDR1 and CDR2 from the germline V gene are SGHRS and YFSETQ. The CDR3 spells CASGLTGGNEKLFF. The DNA for the CDR3 is TGCGCCAGCGGACTGACAGGGGGGAATGAAAAACTGTTTTTT.

The CDR3 protein is CASSSRVLGTLKAYEQYF. DNA for the CDR3: TGTGCCAGCAGCTCTCGGGTATTGGGGACACTTAAAGCCTACGAGCAGTACTTC. The chain links TRBV7-8 to TRBJ2-7, with D possibly matching TRBD1 (6 bases). Germline V lookup: CDR1 SGHVS, CDR2 FQNEAQ. Trimming pared 4 bases from V and 2 bases from J, leaving 24 bases between. The CDR3 runs 18 residues. Looking up the rest from reference TRBV7-8 and TRBJ2-7 gives the full variable domain: GAGVSQSPRYKVAKRGQDVALRCDPISGHVSLFWYQQALGQGPEFLTYFQNEAQLDKSGLPSDRFFAERPEGSVSTLKIQRTQQEDSAVYLCASSSRVLGTLKAYEQYFGPGTRLTVT.

This chain links TRBV28 with TRBJ1-4; TRBD1 might be the D (6 bases). The CDR3 has 15 residues. Germline CDR1 reads MDHEN; CDR2 reads SYDVKM. V lost 6 bases and J 10 bases, leaving 21 bases between the germline ends. CDR3 sequence reads: CASSPPGTSYGKLFF. CDR3 DNA sequence: TGTGCCAGCAGCCCTCCGGGGACAAGTTATGGAAAACTGTTTTTT.

The chain has TRBV4-1 and TRBJ2-7; 12 nucleotides match TRBD1. This CDR3 is 14 amino acids long. V was pared by 5 bases and J by 5 bases, with 4 bases of the junction left unmatched. Per germline, CDR1 MGHRA and CDR2 YSYEKL. The CDR3 DNA follows: TGCGCCAGCAGCTCGGGACAGGGGGCAAACGAGCAGTACTTC. It specifies CASSSGQGANEQYF.

The chain couples TRBV10-3 to TRBJ2-7, with a possible D match to TRBD2 (5 bases). Germline CDR1 is ENHRY and CDR2 is SYGVKD. The V end lost 2 bases, the J end lost 4 bases, and 18 bases lay between the germline ends. This CDR3 is built from 16 residues. CDR3 protein: CAISEPDAQGGYEQYF. CDR3 DNA: TGTGCCATCAGTGAGCCCGACGCTCAAGGAGGTTACGAGCAGTACTTC.

V and J are TRBV20-1 and TRBJ2-1; unclear D gene. Germline V lookup: CDR1 DFQATT, CDR2 SNEGSKA (reference sequence). CDR3 size: 11 residues. V was pared by 0 bases and J by 9 bases, with 6 bases between. CDR3 in amino acids: CSARDFGEQFF. The CDR3 nucleotides read TGCAGTGCTAGAGATTTTGGTGAGCAGTTCTTC.

The CDR3 DNA reads TGTGCCAGCAGCACTGGCGTGGGGAGTCCTAATGAAAAACTGTTTTTT. Protein product: CASSTGVGSPNEKLFF. This chain joins TRBV5-5 and TRBJ1-4; D is unclear. CDR1 is SGHKS and CDR2 is YYEKEE in the germline V gene (reference sequence). V was trimmed by 4 bases and J by 3 bases, leaving 16 bases between them. The CDR3 contains 16 residues. The full variable domain, with the rest looked up from reference TRBV5-5 and TRBJ1-4, is DAGVTQSPTHLIKTRGQQVTLRCSPISGHKSVSWYQQVLGQGPQFIFQYYEKEERGRGNFPDRFSARQFPNYSSELNVNALLLGDSALYLCASSTGVGSPNEKLFFGSGTQLSVL.

The chain carries TRBV27 and TRBJ2-1, with TRBD2 identical over 7 bases. The J segment lost 5 bases and the V segment lost 6 bases, leaving 7 bases of the junction unmatched. CDR1 is MNHEY, CDR2 SMNVEV, per germline (reference sequence). The CDR3 extends over 14 amino acids. In DNA, the CDR3 is TGTGCCAGCAGAAGGGCTAGCGGAAACAATGAGCAGTTCTTC. Translating gives CASRRASGNNEQFF.